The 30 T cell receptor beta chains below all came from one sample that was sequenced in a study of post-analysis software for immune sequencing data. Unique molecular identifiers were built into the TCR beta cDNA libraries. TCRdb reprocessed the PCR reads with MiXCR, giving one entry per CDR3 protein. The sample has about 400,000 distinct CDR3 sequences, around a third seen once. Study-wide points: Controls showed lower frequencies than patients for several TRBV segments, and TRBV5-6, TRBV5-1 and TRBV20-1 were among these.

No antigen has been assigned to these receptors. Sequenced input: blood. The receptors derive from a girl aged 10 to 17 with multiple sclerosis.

The CDR3 protein is CASSIARTEAFF. CDR3 sequence (DNA): TGTGCCAGTAGTATAGCCAGAACTGAAGCTTTCTTT. The V call is TRBV19, the J call TRBJ1-1; D uncertain. From germline, CDR1 is LNHDA and CDR2 SQIVND (reference sequence). The CDR3 is 12 amino acids. The V end was cut by 1 base, the J end by 5 bases, with 5 bases between.

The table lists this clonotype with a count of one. The CDR3 nucleotides are TGTGCCAGCAGTGAACCGGGACTAGAAGAGACCCAGTACTTC. Translated, it gives CASSEPGLEETQYF. This rearrangement joins TRBV2 to TRBJ2-7, with 8 bases matching TRBD2. The J call is doubtful: the DNA matches TRBJ2-5 better. This CDR3 comprises 14 residues. Germline CDR1 is SNHLY and CDR2 is FYNNEI.

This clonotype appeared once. The CDR3 nucleotides are TGTGCCAGCAGCTGGCGGACTCACTCCTCCTACAATGAGCAGTTCTTC. Translated: CASSWRTHSSYNEQFF. The chain employs TRBV5-5 and TRBJ2-1, with D possibly being TRBD2 (5 bases). V shed 3 bases and J shed 0 bases, with 13 bases lying between them. The CDR3 length is 16 residues. CDR1 and CDR2 from the germline V gene are SGHKS and YYEKEE (reference sequence).

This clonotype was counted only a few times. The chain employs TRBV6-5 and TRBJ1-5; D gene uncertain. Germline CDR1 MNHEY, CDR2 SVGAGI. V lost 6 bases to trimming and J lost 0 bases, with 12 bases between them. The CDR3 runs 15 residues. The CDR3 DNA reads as TGTGCCAGCAGCTCGACACCTTATAGCAATCAGCCCCAGCATTTT. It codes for CASSSTPYSNQPQHF.

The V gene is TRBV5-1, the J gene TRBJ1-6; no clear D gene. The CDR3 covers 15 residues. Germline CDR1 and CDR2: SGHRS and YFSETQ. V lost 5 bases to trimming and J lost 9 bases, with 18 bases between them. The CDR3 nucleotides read TGCGCCAGCAGTCGGGCGGCAGCCTACGGTTCACCCCTCCACTTT. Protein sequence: CASSRAAAYGSPLHF.

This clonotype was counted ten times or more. CDR3 sequence reads: CASSQTGTGYNEQFF. The CDR3 DNA is TGCGCCAGCAGCCAGACCGGGACAGGGTACAATGAGCAGTTCTTC. This chain links TRBV4-3 with TRBJ2-1; 9 bases match TRBD1. J was trimmed by 4 bases and V by 3 bases; bases with no gene match: 4. Germline V gene data show CDR1 as LGHNA and CDR2 as YSLEER. This CDR3 is built from 15 residues.

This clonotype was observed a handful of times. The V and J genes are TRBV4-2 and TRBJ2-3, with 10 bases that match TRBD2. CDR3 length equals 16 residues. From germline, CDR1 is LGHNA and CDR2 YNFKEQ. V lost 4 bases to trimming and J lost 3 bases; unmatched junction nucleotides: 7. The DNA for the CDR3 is TGTGCCAGCAGCCCCCACAGCGGGGGGGCTACAGATACGCAGTATTTT. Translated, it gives CASSPHSGGATDTQYF.

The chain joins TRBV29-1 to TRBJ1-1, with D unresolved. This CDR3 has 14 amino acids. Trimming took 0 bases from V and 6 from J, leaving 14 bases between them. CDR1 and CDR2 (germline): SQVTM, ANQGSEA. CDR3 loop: CSVEDPPSRAEAFF. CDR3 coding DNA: TGCAGCGTTGAAGATCCCCCTTCGAGAGCTGAAGCTTTCTTT.

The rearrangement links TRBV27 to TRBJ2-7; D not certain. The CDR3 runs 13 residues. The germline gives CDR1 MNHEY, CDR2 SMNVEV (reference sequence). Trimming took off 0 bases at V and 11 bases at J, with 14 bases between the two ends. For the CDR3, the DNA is TGTGCCAGCAGTTTATCAGGGCAAGGTTTTAAGTACTTC. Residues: CASSLSGQGFKYF.

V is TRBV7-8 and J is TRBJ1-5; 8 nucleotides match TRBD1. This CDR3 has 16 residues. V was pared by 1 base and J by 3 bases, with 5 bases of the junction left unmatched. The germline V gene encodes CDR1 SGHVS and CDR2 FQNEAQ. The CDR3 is CASSLEAGGYNQPQHF. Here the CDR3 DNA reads TGTGCCAGCAGCTTAGAGGCAGGGGGCTACAATCAGCCCCAGCATTTT.

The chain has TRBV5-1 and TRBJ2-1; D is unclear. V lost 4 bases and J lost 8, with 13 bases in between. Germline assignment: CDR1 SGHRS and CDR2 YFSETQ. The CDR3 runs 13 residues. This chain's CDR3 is CASSQTPTHEQFF. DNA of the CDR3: TGCGCCAGCAGCCAGACCCCAACGCATGAGCAGTTCTTC.

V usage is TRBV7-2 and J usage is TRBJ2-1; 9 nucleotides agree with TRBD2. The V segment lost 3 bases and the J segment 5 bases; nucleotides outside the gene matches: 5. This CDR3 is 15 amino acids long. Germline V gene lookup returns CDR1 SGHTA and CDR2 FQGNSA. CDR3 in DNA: TGTGCCAGCAGCTTGGAGCGGGGGGCCCACAATGAGCAGTTCTTC. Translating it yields CASSLERGAHNEQFF.

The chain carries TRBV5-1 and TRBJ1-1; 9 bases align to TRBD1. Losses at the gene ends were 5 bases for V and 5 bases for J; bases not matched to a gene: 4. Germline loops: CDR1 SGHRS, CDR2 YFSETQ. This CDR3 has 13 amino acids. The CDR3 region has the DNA TGCGCCAGCAGGCCGGACAGGGGTACTGAAGCTTTCTTT. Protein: CASRPDRGTEAFF.

The CDR3 bases are TGTGCCAGTAGTAGGGTGGCGGGTCGGCTCGATGAGCAGTTCTTC. Its translation is CASSRVAGRLDEQFF. The genes are TRBV19 and TRBJ2-1, with a tentative D call TRBD2 (5 bases). V lost 4 bases and J lost 8, with 18 bases in between. Germline assignment: CDR1 LNHDA and CDR2 SQIVND (reference sequence). CDR3 length: 15 amino acids.

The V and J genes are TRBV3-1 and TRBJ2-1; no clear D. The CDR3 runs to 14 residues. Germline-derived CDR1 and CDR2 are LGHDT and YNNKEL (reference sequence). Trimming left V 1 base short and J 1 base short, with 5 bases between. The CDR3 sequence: CASSQVGSYNEQFF. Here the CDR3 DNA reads TGTGCCAGCAGCCAAGTAGGTTCCTACAATGAGCAGTTCTTC.

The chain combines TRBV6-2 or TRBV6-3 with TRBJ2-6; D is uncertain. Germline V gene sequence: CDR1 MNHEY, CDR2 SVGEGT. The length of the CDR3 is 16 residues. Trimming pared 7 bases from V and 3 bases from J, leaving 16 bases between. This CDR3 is CASTLAPSGGANVLTF. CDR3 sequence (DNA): TGTGCCAGCACCTTGGCCCCGTCGGGTGGGGCCAACGTCCTGACTTTC.

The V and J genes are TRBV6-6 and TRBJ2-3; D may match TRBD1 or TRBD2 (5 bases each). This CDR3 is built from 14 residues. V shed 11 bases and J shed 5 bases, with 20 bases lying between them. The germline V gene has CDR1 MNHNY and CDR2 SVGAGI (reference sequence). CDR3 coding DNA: TGTGCCGGGGGAAACGACTACCCCGGAGATACGCAGTATTTT. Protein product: CAGGNDYPGDTQYF.

This chain's CDR3 is CATSEGPGGYTF. In DNA form, the CDR3 reads TGTGCCACCAGTGAAGGACCTGGGGGCTACACCTTC. The V call is TRBV24-1, the J call TRBJ1-2; the D is unclear. Trimming pared 4 bases from V and 8 bases from J, leaving 10 bases between. The CDR3 has 12 amino acids. The germline gives CDR1 KGHDR, CDR2 SFDVKD.

The CDR3 sequence: CASSSLLRDAHNEQFF. DNA for the CDR3: TGTGCCAGCAGTTCCCTGCTTCGCGACGCACACAATGAGCAGTTCTTC. The chain joins TRBV28 to TRBJ2-7; D gene ambiguous. The assigned J gene may be wrong: the sequence end matches TRBJ2-1 better. Germline V lookup: CDR1 MDHEN, CDR2 SYDVKM. The CDR3 loop spans 16 amino acids.

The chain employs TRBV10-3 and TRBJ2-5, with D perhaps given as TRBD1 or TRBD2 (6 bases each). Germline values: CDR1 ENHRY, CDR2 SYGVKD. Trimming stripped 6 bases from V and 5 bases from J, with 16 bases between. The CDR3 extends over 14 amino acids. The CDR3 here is CAIREQGGGETQYF. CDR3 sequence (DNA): TGTGCCATCAGGGAACAGGGAGGTGGGGAGACCCAGTACTTC.

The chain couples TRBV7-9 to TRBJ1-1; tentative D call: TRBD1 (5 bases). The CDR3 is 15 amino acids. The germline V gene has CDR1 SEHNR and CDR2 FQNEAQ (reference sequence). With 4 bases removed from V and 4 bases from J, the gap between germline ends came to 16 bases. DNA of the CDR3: TGTGCCAGCAGCTCGACTACCACCGGGACCACTGAAGCTTTCTTT. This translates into CASSSTTTGTTEAFF.

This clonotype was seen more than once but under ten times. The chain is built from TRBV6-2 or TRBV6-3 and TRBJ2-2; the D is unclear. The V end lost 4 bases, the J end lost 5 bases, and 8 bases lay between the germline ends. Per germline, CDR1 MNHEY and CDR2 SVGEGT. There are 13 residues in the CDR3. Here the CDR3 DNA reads TGTGCCAGCAGTTCTGGGTATACCGGGGAGCTGTTTTTT. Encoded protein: CASSSGYTGELFF.

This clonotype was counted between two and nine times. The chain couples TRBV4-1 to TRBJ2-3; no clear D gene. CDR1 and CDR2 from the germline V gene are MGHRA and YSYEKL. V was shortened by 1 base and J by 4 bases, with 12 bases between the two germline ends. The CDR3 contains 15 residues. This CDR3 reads CASSQVRTVADTQYF. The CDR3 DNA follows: TGCGCCAGCAGCCAAGTAAGGACGGTGGCAGATACGCAGTATTTT.

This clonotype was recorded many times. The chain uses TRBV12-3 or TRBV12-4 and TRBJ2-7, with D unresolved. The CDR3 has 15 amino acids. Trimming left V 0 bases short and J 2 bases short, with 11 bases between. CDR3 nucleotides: TGTGCCAGCAGTTTAGCGCGAGACCTAACCTACGAGCAGTACTTC. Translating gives CASSLARDLTYEQYF.

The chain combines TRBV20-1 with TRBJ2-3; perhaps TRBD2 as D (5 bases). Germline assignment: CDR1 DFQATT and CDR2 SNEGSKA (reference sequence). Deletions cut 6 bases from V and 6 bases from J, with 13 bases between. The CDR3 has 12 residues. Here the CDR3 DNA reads TGCAGTGCCTTAGGTCCGGGGGATACGCAGTATTTT. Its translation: CSALGPGDTQYF.

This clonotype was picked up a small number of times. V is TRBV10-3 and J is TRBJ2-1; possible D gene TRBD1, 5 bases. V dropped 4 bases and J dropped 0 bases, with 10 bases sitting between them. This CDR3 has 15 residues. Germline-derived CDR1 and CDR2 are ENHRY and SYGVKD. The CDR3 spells CAISGQPSSYNEQFF. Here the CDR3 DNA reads TGTGCCATCAGTGGACAGCCCAGCTCCTACAATGAGCAGTTCTTC.

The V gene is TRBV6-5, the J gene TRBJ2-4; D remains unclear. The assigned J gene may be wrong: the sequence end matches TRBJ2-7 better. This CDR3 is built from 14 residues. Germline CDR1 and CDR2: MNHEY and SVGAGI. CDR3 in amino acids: CASNPQEKSYEQYF. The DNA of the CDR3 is TGTGCCAGCAATCCCCAGGAGAAATCCTACGAGCAGTACTTC.

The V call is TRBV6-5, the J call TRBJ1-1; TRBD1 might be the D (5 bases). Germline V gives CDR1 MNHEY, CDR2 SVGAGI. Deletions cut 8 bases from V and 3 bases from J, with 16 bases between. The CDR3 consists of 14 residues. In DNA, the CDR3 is TGTGCCAGCGCTCCCGGGACTCGGTACACTGAAGCTTTCTTT. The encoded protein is CASAPGTRYTEAFF.

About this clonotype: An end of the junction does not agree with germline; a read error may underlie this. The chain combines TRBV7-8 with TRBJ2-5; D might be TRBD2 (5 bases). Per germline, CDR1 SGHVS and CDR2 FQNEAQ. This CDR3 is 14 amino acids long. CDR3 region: CAGSQRRLQETQYF. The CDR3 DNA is TGTGCCGGCAGCCAGAGGAGGTTACAAGAGACCCAGTACTTC.

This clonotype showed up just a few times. Here the CDR3 DNA reads TGCGCCAGCAGCCAGGGGACTCGGCTCCGTCTCGATGAGCAGTTCTTC. Protein: CASSQGTRLRLDEQFF. The rearrangement uses TRBV4-1 and TRBJ2-1, with D perhaps TRBD2 (6 bases). The CDR3 length is 16 residues. V lost 3 bases and J 8 bases, leaving 20 bases between the germline ends. Germline CDR1 reads MGHRA; CDR2 reads YSYEKL.